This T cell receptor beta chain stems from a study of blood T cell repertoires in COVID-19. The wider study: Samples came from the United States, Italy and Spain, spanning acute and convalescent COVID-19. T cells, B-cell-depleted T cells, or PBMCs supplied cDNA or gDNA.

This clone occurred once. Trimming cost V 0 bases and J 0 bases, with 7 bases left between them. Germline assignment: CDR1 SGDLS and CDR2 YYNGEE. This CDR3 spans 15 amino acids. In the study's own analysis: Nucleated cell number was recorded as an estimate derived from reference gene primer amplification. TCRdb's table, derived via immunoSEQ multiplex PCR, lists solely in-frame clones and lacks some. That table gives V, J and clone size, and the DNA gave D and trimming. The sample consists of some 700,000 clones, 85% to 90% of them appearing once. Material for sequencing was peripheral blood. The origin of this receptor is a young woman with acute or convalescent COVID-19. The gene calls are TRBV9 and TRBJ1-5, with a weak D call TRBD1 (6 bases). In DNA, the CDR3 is TGTGCCAGCAGCGTAGGGGACATTAGCAATCAGCCCCAGCATTTT. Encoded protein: CASSVGDISNQPQHF.